This paragraph covers one TCR beta chain sequence. This clonotype was seen ten or more times. Its antigen is still unknown. Per-base quality was not reported, and no clone a single base away is much larger than it. This entry comes from a study of identical twins (dated by TCRdb to 2016 to 2018). As for the study more broadly: TCR alpha and beta repertoires from monozygotic twins, unrelated adults of various ages and cord blood were deep-sequenced to test whether fetal clonotypes persist. Replicate twin experiments were performed at different times using different library preparation protocols to rule out contamination. The paper as a whole reports these results and caveats: The excess sharing between twins in beta out-of-frame sequences was weaker because fewer shared sequences reduced the signal-to-noise ratio. Invariant T cells such as MAIT and iNKT could partly confound zero-insertion analyses, although diverse VJ usage argued against such confounding for most clonotypes. Compared with coincidental sharing between unrelated individuals, out-of-frame TCR alpha sequences shared between twins showed an excess of sequences with low generation probability. In monozygotic twins, out-of-frame TCR alpha sharing was systematically underestimated by recombination models, although the models agreed with sharing between unrelated individuals. Fewer insertions were carried by abundant cord blood beta clonotypes, a similar but weaker trend appeared in young adult naive repertoires, and no such trend appeared in memory repertoires. Because the same donors could not be followed over many years, the conclusions relied on cross-sectional statistical analysis.

At the junction V is shortened by 2 bases and J by 5 bases, with 4 bases in between. The germline V gene (reference sequence) yields SEHNR for CDR1 and FQNEAQ for CDR2. Spanning cysteine to phenylalanine, the CDR3 consists of 12 amino acids. Only the CDR3 DNA stays, 36 bases, in frame from base 1. The library was made by 5' RACE. TCRdb names Illumina HiSeq 2000 as the instrument used. Template switching introduced a universal primer binding site; the final cDNA contained a unique molecular identifier, enabling accurate counting of TCR cDNA molecules. Specific primers in the conserved constant-segment region were used to synthesize first-strand cDNA for the TCR alpha and beta chains. Each cDNA library was double barcoded, with a SMART-Mk sample barcode plus Illumina barcodes, to control for contamination. TruSeq adapter sequences along with Illumina sample barcodes were introduced in two successive PCR steps. TCR alpha and beta cDNA libraries were sequenced on the Illumina HiSeq platform with custom primers. In the paper's pipeline: Unique molecular identifiers were extracted from raw reads with MiGEC, and CDR3 positions were determined with MiXCR. Recombination models were inferred per individual with the repgenHMM and IGoR tools using an EM algorithm. Shared clonotype analysis was performed with the tcR package in R, normalizing sharing by the product of cloneset sizes. Out-of-frame nonproductive sequences were analyzed to study raw recombination free of thymic and clonal selection effects. TCRdb reanalyzed the raw reads on its own, using fastp at Q25 for trimming and MiXCR for clone calling, and kept in-frame beta chains. Each CDR3 protein appears once, grouped with its most common genes and DNA. The V and J calls were determined by TCRdb, not by the authors. This sample lists some 300,000 distinct CDR3 sequences; 9% to 15% were detected once. Of the sample, 6% to 9% falls within the top ten clones.

All donors were healthy Caucasians. The twin cohort comprised three pairs of female monozygotic twins, all aged roughly 18 to 30 years. Positive isolation kits from Invitrogen were used to isolate CD4+ and CD8+ T cell populations. These data also featured in a second study, about yellow fever vaccine responses in identical twins. The second paper further reports: According to the authors, the vaccine-induced T cell response in identical twins seemed to be partly convergent and partly specific to each individual. Focusing on identical twins, the study followed the T cell clones that responded to the vaccine, and did so with precision.

The chain couples TRBV7-9 to TRBJ2-1; no D segment can be confidently identified. The clonotype was recovered from a woman between 18 and 29 years old in good health. Sequencing input: CD8+ T cells sorted from blood. At the DNA level, the sequence is TGTGCCAGCAGCTTATACAACAATGAGCAGTTCTTC. This encodes CASSLYNNEQFF.